This T cell receptor (beta chain) was sequenced in a study of post-analysis software for immune sequencing data. For the study at large: The study covered relapsing-remitting, secondary progressive and progressive-relapsing courses of multiple sclerosis. Regarding the study as a whole: Samples from a shared batch, those prepared together, strongly co-clustered by F measure. Compared with controls, patients had more of about 5 TRBV segments, including TRBV5-6, TRBV5-1 and TRBV20-1.

A remark on this clonotype: Its antigen is undetermined.

Libraries were made from TCR beta cDNA, and they carried unique molecular identifiers. It was from roughly 1 to 10 million T cells that about 540,000 cDNA molecules came. TCRdb recomputed calls from the PCR reads with MiXCR, one row per CDR3 protein. The sample has a few hundred thousand distinct CDR3 sequences, around a third seen once. Germline assignment: CDR1 SGHRS and CDR2 YFSETQ. This CDR3 comprises 15 residues. The J segment lost 3 bases and the V segment lost 3 bases, leaving 7 bases of the junction unmatched. The clonotype was recovered from a girl younger than 18 with multiple sclerosis. The rearrangement joins TRBV5-1 to TRBJ2-7, with 9 bases fitting TRBD1. Sequencing was done on a sample of blood. CDR3 region: CASSYRTGEGYEQYF. CDR3 sequence (DNA): TGCGCCAGCAGCTACCGGACAGGGGAGGGCTACGAGCAGTACTTC.